The present T cell receptor beta chain was sequenced within a study of control samples from healthy donors and cancer patients (dated by TCRdb to the early 2020s). Library preparation employed the immunoSEQ multiplex PCR assay. TCRdb obtained this table from immuneACCESS and retained in-frame rearrangements with V and J assigned. These tables miss some clones; where compared with another copy, unresolved V genes account for less than half of the shortfall, and the remainder is unexplained. For this sample the table gives around 84,000 clones, of which around 92% were detected only once. The top ten hold less than 20% of the sample. This clone was seen once. The antigen it recognizes is unknown. No base qualities exist here, and no much larger clone lies one base off it. Other nucleotide sequences in the sample specify the same CDR3. The TCR sequence derives from a man aged 25-45 years in good health. Sequenced material: blood.

The CDR3 protein sequence reads: CASSVRHGGATDTQYF. The bases are TGTGCCAGCAGCGTCCGACACGGGGGGGCCACAGATACGCAGTATTTT. The chain employs TRBV9 and TRBJ2-3; 8 bases in the middle match TRBD2. For this chain, trimming is 2 bases at the V end and 2 bases at the J end, and the number of junction bases without a gene match is 7. From cysteine to phenylalanine, the CDR3 is 16 amino acids long. The CDR3 DNA has 48 bases and is translated from base 1. From a lookup of the germline V gene, CDR1 and CDR2 are SGDLS and YYNGEE. Beyond the CDR3, the reference TRBV9 and TRBJ2-3 genes provide the residues; the full variable domain reads: DSGVTQTPKHLITATGQRVTLRCSPRSGDLSVYWYQQSLDQGLQFLIQYYNGEERAKGNILERFSAQQFPDLHSELNLSSLELGDSALYFCASSVRHGGATDTQYFGPGTRLTVL.